One T cell receptor beta chain is described in this entry. Its antigen is undetermined. Per germline, CDR1 SGHVS and CDR2 FNYEAQ. With 3 bases removed from V and 10 bases from J, the gap between germline ends came to 15 bases. The CDR3 has 14 residues. Sequencing used immunoSEQ multiplex PCR; TCRdb keeps in-frame clones, though not all of them. The sample shows about 50,000 clones, roughly 93% of them seen only once. This entry is derived from a study of OX40 agonist ivuxolimab in advanced cancers. As for the study in general: The eligibility criteria allowed prior anti-PD-1, anti-PD-L1 or anti-CTLA-4 therapy, and around 40% had some. Study outcomes and limitations: On average, CD8+ T cells showed a greater number of expanded clones than CD4+. The authors also found low normalized T-cell clonal expansion in some nonresponders.

The sequenced sample was CD4+ or CD8+ T cells sorted from blood, obtained in a trial of the OX40 agonist ivuxolimab. The source of this sequence is an adult with an advanced solid tumor such as melanoma, head and neck, liver or kidney cancer. The rearrangement joins TRBV7-6 to TRBJ2-2; D is unclear. CDR3 DNA: TGTGCCAGCAGCTTCGACGAGTTGGGCGCGGAGCTGTTTTTT. It translates to CASSFDELGAELFF.